This section outlines one T cell receptor (beta chain) sequence together with its context. Clones were sequenced by immunoSEQ multiplex PCR, and TCRdb holds only the in-frame ones, with some missing. The sample shows about 94,000 clones, about 88% of them seen only once. Germline assignment: CDR1 SGHTA and CDR2 FQGNSA. The CDR3 has 14 amino acids. V gave up 4 bases and J gave up 0 bases, with 7 bases separating them. This record belongs to a study of T cell responses to AZD1222 COVID-19 vaccine. The genes are TRBV7-2 and TRBJ1-3, with D possibly matching TRBD1 (5 bases). The sequencing used peripheral blood, collected on day 0 of AZD1222 vaccination. The sequence was collected from an adult in good health. The DNA for the CDR3 is TGTGCCAGCAGCTCCGGGACCTCTGGAAACACCATATATTTT. Translation gives CASSSGTSGNTIYF.